The 26 T cell receptor beta chains reported below all come from one sample, sequenced in a study of T cells after yellow fever vaccination. Via MiXCR, TCRdb re-called the 5' RACE reads, giving one row per CDR3 protein. The table records roughly 120,000 distinct CDR3 sequences, around 7.2% of them present only once. The sample was CD4+ T cells sorted from PBMCs, taken approximately 47 days after the first yellow fever vaccination. Receptor source: a man between 18 and 29 years old who received the YFV17D yellow fever vaccine.

This clonotype was found many times. The chain recombines TRBV5-1 with TRBJ1-6, with 10 bases aligning to TRBD1. Germline V lookup: CDR1 SGHRS, CDR2 YFSETQ. The CDR3 is made up of 14 amino acids. V lost 5 bases and J lost 9; bases outside the gene matches: 5. CDR3 nucleotide sequence: TGCGCCAGCAGGTCCCGGGACAGGGGTTCACCCCTCCACTTT. It specifies CASRSRDRGSPLHF.

This clonotype was seen at least ten times. The J gene is TRBJ1-1, the V gene TRBV29-1; no firm D call. This CDR3 region has 13 residues. Germline CDR1 and CDR2: SQVTM and ANQGSEA. V was cut by 1 base and J by 0 bases, with 6 bases left in between. CDR3 region: CSVEGLLNTEAFF. The DNA of the CDR3 is TGCAGCGTTGAAGGCCTCTTGAACACTGAAGCTTTCTTT. Using reference TRBV29-1 and TRBJ1-1 for the parts outside the CDR3, the full variable domain is SAVISQKPSRDICQRGTSLTIQCQVDSQVTMMFWYRQQPGQSLTLIATANQGSEATYESGFVIDKFPISRPNLTFSTLTVSNMSPEDSSIYLCSVEGLLNTEAFFGQGTRLTVV.

This clonotype has a count of ten or more. The chain joins TRBV29-1 to TRBJ1-2, with 8 bases aligning to TRBD1. Germline V gives CDR1 SQVTM, CDR2 ANQGSEA. This CDR3 comprises 12 residues. V lost 7 bases, J lost 8 bases, and 9 bases stayed unmatched. CDR3 residues: CSAYGQGEGYTF. The CDR3 DNA reads TGCAGCGCCTATGGACAGGGTGAGGGCTACACCTTC. The whole variable domain, remainder taken from reference TRBV29-1 and TRBJ1-2, is SAVISQKPSRDICQRGTSLTIQCQVDSQVTMMFWYRQQPGQSLTLIATANQGSEATYESGFVIDKFPISRPNLTFSTLTVSNMSPEDSSIYLCSAYGQGEGYTFGSGTRLTVV.

Ten or more counts support this clonotype. This chain links TRBV5-1 with TRBJ2-5, with a tentative D call TRBD2 (6 bases). V was trimmed by 1 base and J by 5 bases, leaving 15 bases between them. The germline CDR1 and CDR2 sequences are SGHRS and YFSETQ. The CDR3 contains 15 residues. CDR3 coding DNA: TGCGCCAGCAGCTTGTTGTCTAGCGCTCTCGAGACCCAGTACTTC. Amino acids: CASSLLSSALETQYF. The variable domain in full, with the rest retrieved from reference TRBV5-1 and TRBJ2-5, is KAGVTQTPRYLIKTRGQQVTLSCSPISGHRSVSWYQQTPGQGLQFLFEYFSETQRNKGNFPGRFSGRQFSNSRSEMNVSTLELGDSALYLCASSLLSSALETQYFGPGTRLLVL.

This clonotype was detected a few times. The chain uses TRBV12-5 and TRBJ1-1, with 7 bases fitting TRBD1. CDR1 is LGHNT, CDR2 FRNRAP, per germline. Losses at the gene ends were 5 bases for V and 1 base for J; bases not matched to a gene: 1. The CDR3 totals 13 residues. The CDR3 region is CASGGQANTEAFF. The CDR3 region has the DNA TGTGCTAGTGGTGGACAGGCGAACACTGAAGCTTTCTTT.

Many counts were recorded for this clonotype. The chain has TRBV7-2 and TRBJ2-5, with D perhaps matching TRBD2 (5 bases). The CDR3 extends over 14 amino acids. Germline V gene lookup returns CDR1 SGHTA and CDR2 FQGNSA. Trimming removed 3 bases at V and 4 bases at J, with 12 bases between. The CDR3 reads CASSFRLASETQYF. As DNA, the CDR3 is TGTGCCAGCAGCTTTCGGCTAGCATCAGAGACCCAGTACTTC.

This clonotype has at least ten counts. The chain is built from TRBV20-1 and TRBJ2-5; TRBD1 matches 11 bases. V was clipped by 5 bases and J by 2 bases; unmatched bases: 7. Germline CDR1 and CDR2: DFQATT and SNEGSKA (reference sequence). There are 15 residues in the CDR3. As DNA, the CDR3 is TGCAGTGCTCAACCCCGGGACAGGGGGCAAGAGACCCAGTACTTC. Translation gives CSAQPRDRGQETQYF.

This clonotype was found many times. The V and J genes are TRBV12-3 or TRBV12-4 and TRBJ1-5; TRBD1 might be the D (6 bases). This CDR3 region has 14 residues. Trimming pared 7 bases from V and 2 bases from J, leaving 12 bases between. The CDR3 protein is CASTRQAGNQPQHF. Written as DNA, the CDR3 is TGTGCCAGCACCCGACAGGCTGGCAATCAGCCCCAGCATTTT.

As to this clonotype: Just one base apart from a much larger clone, this may be a read error. CDR3 residues: CASSLSHGLGGETQYF. The CDR3 DNA is TGTGCCAGCAGTCTCTCCCACGGACTCGGGGGGGAGACCCAGTACTTC. The rearrangement uses TRBV6-1 and TRBJ2-5; 7 nucleotides match TRBD2. CDR1 is MNHNS, CDR2 SASEGT, per germline. CDR3 length: 16 amino acids. V shed 5 bases and J 5 bases; nucleotides not matched to a gene: 14.

This clonotype was seen a handful of times. The J gene is TRBJ1-1, the V gene TRBV4-2; D is unclear. V lost 4 bases and J 1 base, leaving 7 bases between the germline ends. The CDR3 contains 13 residues. CDR1 and CDR2 (germline): LGHNA, YNFKEQ. CDR3: CASSPPGNTEAFF. The CDR3 DNA sequence: TGTGCCAGCAGCCCCCCTGGGAACACTGAAGCTTTCTTT.

The sample holds many counts of this clonotype. In DNA form, the CDR3 reads TGCGCCAGCAGCCAAGATAGAACTAGCGGGGGCAGGGAGCAGTTCTTC. Encoded protein: CASSQDRTSGGREQFF. V and J are TRBV4-3 and TRBJ2-1, with TRBD2 matching 11 bases. V lost 0 bases, J lost 10 bases, and 8 bases stayed unmatched. CDR1 and CDR2 (germline): LGHNA, YSLEER. The CDR3 contains 16 residues.

This rearrangement joins TRBV18 to TRBJ2-5; D might be TRBD1 (5 bases). V lost 0 bases and J 4 bases, leaving 12 bases between the germline ends. Germline V lookup: CDR1 KGHSH, CDR2 LQKENI. The CDR3 is 15 amino acids. CDR3: CASSPPNDRGETQYF. The CDR3 nucleotides read TGTGCCAGCTCACCACCGAACGACAGAGGAGAGACCCAGTACTTC.

This clonotype was detected ten times or more. This chain joins TRBV6-2 or TRBV6-3 and TRBJ2-7; D may be TRBD1 (5 bases). CDR3 length: 14 amino acids. Trimming took off 4 bases at V and 6 bases at J, with 16 bases between the two ends. The germline V gene has CDR1 MNHEY and CDR2 SVGEGT. CDR3 coding DNA: TGTGCCAGCAGTTCGGACAATTTGGGTCTCGAGCAGTACTTC. Its protein is CASSSDNLGLEQYF.

This clonotype was seen repeatedly, ten times or more. The V and J genes are TRBV10-2 and TRBJ2-4; 8 bases are shared with TRBD1. Per germline, CDR1 WSHSY and CDR2 SAAADI. This CDR3 contains 13 residues. V gave up 0 bases and J gave up 16 bases; unmatched junction bases: 8. For the CDR3, the DNA is TGCGCCAGCAGTGAGTCGACCGGGACAGGAAAATACTTC. Translating it yields CASSESTGTGKYF.

This clonotype was observed at least ten times. The rearrangement links TRBV29-1 to TRBJ1-4; 10 positions match TRBD1. The V and J ends lost 5 bases and 7 bases, in that order; junction bases with no gene match: 4. The CDR3 totals 13 residues. CDR1 is SQVTM, CDR2 ANQGSEA, per germline. The CDR3 here is CSVTGTGVEKLFF. Here the CDR3 DNA reads TGCAGCGTTACCGGGACAGGGGTTGAAAAACTGTTTTTT.

This clonotype was seen many times. The chain carries TRBV5-1 and TRBJ1-1; 8 nucleotides line up with TRBD1. Trimming took 1 base from V and 4 from J; bases not matched to a gene: 3. The CDR3 has 14 residues. Germline values: CDR1 SGHRS, CDR2 YFSETQ. The CDR3 DNA sequence: TGCGCCAGCAGCTTGAGTCAGGGGGCCACTGAAGCTTTCTTT. Its translation: CASSLSQGATEAFF.

In this sample, this clonotype turned up many times. The rearrangement joins TRBV6-2 or TRBV6-3 to TRBJ2-1, with unresolved D. The CDR3 is 17 amino acids. Germline V gene data show CDR1 as MNHEY and CDR2 as SVGEGT. The V end lost 2 bases, the J end lost 0 bases, and 14 bases lay between the germline ends. Here the CDR3 DNA reads TGTGCCAGCAGTTACACTGACACCAGGAGCTCCTACAATGAGCAGTTCTTC. This translates into CASSYTDTRSSYNEQFF.

This clonotype was seen ten or more times. V usage is TRBV6-1 and J usage is TRBJ2-7; unclear D gene. The CDR3 is 14 amino acids. Germline values: CDR1 MNHNS, CDR2 SASEGT. V was pared by 2 bases and J by 0 bases, with 8 bases between. The CDR3 nucleotides are TGTGCCAGCAGTGAAAGGGCGGTCTCCTACGAGCAGTACGTC. As protein: CASSERAVSYEQYV.

A few counts support this clonotype. The V and J genes are TRBV20-1 and TRBJ2-3; TRBD2 might be the D (6 bases). This CDR3 is 14 amino acids long. The germline V gene has CDR1 DFQATT and CDR2 SNEGSKA (reference sequence). Trimming took 6 bases from V and 4 from J, leaving 17 bases between them. CDR3 nucleotides: TGCAGTGCACAGACTAGTGTCATGGCAGATACGCAGTATTTT. Translated: CSAQTSVMADTQYF.

This clonotype was detected many times. V gene TRBV7-2 combines with J gene TRBJ2-7, with TRBD2 matching over 8 bases. Germline V gene lookup returns CDR1 SGHTA and CDR2 FQGNSA. This CDR3 spans 16 amino acids. J gave up 2 bases and V 1 base, and 7 bases lay outside the gene matches. CDR3 sequence reads: CASSLVSRGDPYEQYF. CDR3 sequence (DNA): TGTGCCAGCAGCTTAGTCTCGCGGGGGGATCCCTACGAGCAGTACTTC.

This clonotype showed up many times. The V and J genes are TRBV20-1 and TRBJ2-2; D remains ambiguous. The CDR3 is made up of 14 amino acids. From germline, CDR1 is DFQATT and CDR2 SNEGSKA (reference sequence). V lost 1 base and J 1 base, leaving 7 bases between the germline ends. The CDR3 here is CSARGHRNTGELFF. Written as DNA, the CDR3 is TGCAGTGCTAGAGGTCACAGGAACACCGGGGAGCTGTTTTTT.

This clonotype was counted many times. The chain has TRBV30 and TRBJ1-1; D not certain. Germline V lookup: CDR1 GTSNPN, CDR2 SVGIG (reference sequence). This CDR3 is built from 12 residues. The germline V and J ends were trimmed by 3 bases and 0 bases, with 5 bases remaining between them. CDR3 DNA: TGTGCCTGGAGGAGGTTGAACACTGAAGCTTTCTTT. Translation gives CAWRRLNTEAFF.

This clonotype appeared many times. The CDR3 loop is CASSQDRFRVGSGNTIYF. CDR3 DNA sequence: TGCGCCAGCAGCCAAGATAGGTTTCGGGTGGGATCTGGAAACACCATATATTTT. This chain joins TRBV4-3 and TRBJ1-3; D is unclear. Trimming removed 0 bases from V and 1 base from J, with 16 bases in between. Germline V CDR1 and CDR2: LGHNA, YSLEER. CDR3 size: 18 residues.

In this sample, this clonotype turned up many times. J is TRBJ1-3 and V is TRBV20-1; no definite D call. Trimming shortened V by 0 bases and J by 1 base, and 7 bases separated the two germline ends. The CDR3 extends over 14 amino acids. CDR1 DFQATT and CDR2 SNEGSKA come from the germline V gene (reference sequence). The DNA for the CDR3 is TGCAGTGCTAGAGAAGTGGGGTCTGGAAACACCATATATTTT. It codes for CSAREVGSGNTIYF.

This clonotype was seen ten or more times. The chain joins TRBV3-1 to TRBJ2-2; no firm D call. V lost 1 base to trimming and J lost 5 bases, with 5 bases between them. Germline loops: CDR1 LGHDT, CDR2 YNNKEL (reference sequence). The CDR3 is 13 amino acids. The CDR3 DNA is TGTGCCAGCAGCCAAGTGGGGACCGGGGAGCTGTTTTTT. Residues: CASSQVGTGELFF.

This clonotype came up many times. The chain uses TRBV6-2 or TRBV6-3 and TRBJ2-6, with D maybe TRBD1 (5 bases). CDR1 MNHEY and CDR2 SVGEGT come from the germline V gene. This CDR3 contains 14 residues. The ends were cut back, 8 bases at V and 0 bases at J, with 8 bases in the middle. The CDR3 reads CASFQGSGANVLTF. The CDR3 DNA reads as TGTGCCAGCTTCCAGGGCTCTGGGGCCAACGTCCTGACTTTC.